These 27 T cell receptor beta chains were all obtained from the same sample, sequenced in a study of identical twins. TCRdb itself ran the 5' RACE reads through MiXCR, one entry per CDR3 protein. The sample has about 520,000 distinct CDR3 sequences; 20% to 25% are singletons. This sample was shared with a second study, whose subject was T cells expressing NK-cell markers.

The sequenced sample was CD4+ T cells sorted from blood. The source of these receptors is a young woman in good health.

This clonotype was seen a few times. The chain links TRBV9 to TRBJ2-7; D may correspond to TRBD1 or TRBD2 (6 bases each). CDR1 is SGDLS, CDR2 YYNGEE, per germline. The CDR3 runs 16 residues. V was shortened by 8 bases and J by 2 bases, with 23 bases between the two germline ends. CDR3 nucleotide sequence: TGTGCCAGTGAATCCATTGAGAGGGGGGCTACCTACGAGCAGTACTTC. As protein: CASESIERGATYEQYF.

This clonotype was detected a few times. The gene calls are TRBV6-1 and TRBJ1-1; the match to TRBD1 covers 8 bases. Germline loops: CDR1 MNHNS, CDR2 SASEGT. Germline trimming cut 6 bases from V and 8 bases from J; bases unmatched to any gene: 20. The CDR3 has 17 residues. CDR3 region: CASRATPGQGQLREAFF. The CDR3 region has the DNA TGTGCCAGCAGGGCTACTCCCGGACAGGGCCAACTCAGAGAAGCTTTCTTT.

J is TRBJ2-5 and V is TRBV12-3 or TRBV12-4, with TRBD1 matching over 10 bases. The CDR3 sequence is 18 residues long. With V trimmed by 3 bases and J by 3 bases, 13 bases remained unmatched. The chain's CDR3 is CASSLRTGGRGRKETQYF. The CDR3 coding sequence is TGTGCCAGCAGTTTGAGGACAGGGGGACGGGGCCGGAAAGAGACCCAGTACTTC.

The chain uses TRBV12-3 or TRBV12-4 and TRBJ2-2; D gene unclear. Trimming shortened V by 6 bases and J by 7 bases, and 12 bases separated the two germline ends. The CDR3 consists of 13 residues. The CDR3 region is CASRTQRLGELFF. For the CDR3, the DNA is TGTGCCAGCAGAACCCAAAGACTCGGGGAGCTGTTTTTT.

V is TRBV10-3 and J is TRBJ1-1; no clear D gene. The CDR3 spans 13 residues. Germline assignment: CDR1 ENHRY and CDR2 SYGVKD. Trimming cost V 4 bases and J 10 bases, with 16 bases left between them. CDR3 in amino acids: CAISGERLTGAFF. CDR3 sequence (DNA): TGTGCCATCAGTGGGGAGCGACTAACGGGAGCTTTCTTT.

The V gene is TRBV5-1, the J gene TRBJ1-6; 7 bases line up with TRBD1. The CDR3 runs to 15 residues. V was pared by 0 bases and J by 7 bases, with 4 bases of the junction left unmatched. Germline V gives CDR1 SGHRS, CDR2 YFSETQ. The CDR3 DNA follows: TGCGCCAGCAGCTTGGGTACAGGGGTCAATTCACCCCTCCACTTT. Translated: CASSLGTGVNSPLHF. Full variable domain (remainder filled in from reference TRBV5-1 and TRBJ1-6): KAGVTQTPRYLIKTRGQQVTLSCSPISGHRSVSWYQQTPGQGLQFLFEYFSETQRNKGNFPGRFSGRQFSNSRSEMNVSTLELGDSALYLCASSLGTGVNSPLHFGNGTRLTVT.

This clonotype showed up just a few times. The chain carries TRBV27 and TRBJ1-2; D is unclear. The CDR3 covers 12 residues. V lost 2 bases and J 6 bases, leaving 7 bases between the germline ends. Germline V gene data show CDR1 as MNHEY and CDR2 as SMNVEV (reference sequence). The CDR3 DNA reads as TGTGCCAGCAGTTTAATCGGGGATGGCTACACCTTC. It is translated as CASSLIGDGYTF.

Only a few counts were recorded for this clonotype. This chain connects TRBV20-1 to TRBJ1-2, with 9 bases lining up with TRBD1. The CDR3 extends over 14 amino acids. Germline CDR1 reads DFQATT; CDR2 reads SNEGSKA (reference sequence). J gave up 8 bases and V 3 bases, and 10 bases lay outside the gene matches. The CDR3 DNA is TGCAGTGCTAGGCCGGGACAGGGAAAGGAAGGCTACACCTTC. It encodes CSARPGQGKEGYTF.

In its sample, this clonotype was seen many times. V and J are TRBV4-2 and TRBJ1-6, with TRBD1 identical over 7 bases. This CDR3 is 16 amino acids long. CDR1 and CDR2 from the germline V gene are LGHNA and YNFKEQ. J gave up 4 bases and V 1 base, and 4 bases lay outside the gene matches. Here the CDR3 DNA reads TGTGCCAGCAGCCAAGTCCAGACAGGGTATAATTCACCCCTCCACTTT. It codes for CASSQVQTGYNSPLHF.

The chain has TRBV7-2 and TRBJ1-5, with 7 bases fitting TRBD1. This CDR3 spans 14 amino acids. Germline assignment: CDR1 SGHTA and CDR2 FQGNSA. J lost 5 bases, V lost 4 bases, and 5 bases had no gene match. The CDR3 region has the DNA TGTGCCAGCAGCTCTCGGGACAGCTATCAGCCCCAGCATTTT. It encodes CASSSRDSYQPQHF.

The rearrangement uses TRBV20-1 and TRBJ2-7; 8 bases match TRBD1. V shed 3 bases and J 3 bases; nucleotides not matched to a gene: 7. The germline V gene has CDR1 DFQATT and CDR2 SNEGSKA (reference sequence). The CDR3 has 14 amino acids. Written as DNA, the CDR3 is TGCAGTGCTAGTGCGCAGGGGGCTCTCTACGAGCAGTACTTC. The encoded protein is CSASAQGALYEQYF.

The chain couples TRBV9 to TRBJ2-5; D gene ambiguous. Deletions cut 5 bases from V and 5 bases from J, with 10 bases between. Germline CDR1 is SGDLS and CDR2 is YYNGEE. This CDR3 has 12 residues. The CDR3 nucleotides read TGTGCCAGCAGTGATATAGGGGAGACCCAGTACTTC. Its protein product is CASSDIGETQYF. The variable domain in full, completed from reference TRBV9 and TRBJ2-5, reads DSGVTQTPKHLITATGQRVTLRCSPRSGDLSVYWYQQSLDQGLQFLIQYYNGEERAKGNILERFSAQQFPDLHSELNLSSLELGDSALYFCASSDIGETQYFGPGTRLLVL.

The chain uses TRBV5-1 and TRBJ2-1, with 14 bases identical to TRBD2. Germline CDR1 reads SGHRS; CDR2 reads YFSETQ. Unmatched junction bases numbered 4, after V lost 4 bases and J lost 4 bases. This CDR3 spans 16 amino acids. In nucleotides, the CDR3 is TGCGCCAGCAGCCGCTGGACTAGCGGGGGGTACAATGAGCAGTTCTTC. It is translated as CASSRWTSGGYNEQFF.

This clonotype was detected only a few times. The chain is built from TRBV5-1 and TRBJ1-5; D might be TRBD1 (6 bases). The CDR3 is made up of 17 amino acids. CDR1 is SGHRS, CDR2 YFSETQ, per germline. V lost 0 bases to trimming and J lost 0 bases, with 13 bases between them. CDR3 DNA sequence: TGCGCCAGCAGCTTGGAGGGGGTCGGGGATAGCAATCAGCCCCAGCATTTT. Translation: CASSLEGVGDSNQPQHF.

The DNA of the CDR3 is TGCGCCAGCAGCTCTTCATGGAGGAATGAGCAGTTCTTC. Translating gives CASSSSWRNEQFF. The chain carries TRBV5-1 and TRBJ2-1; perhaps TRBD2 as D (5 bases). The CDR3 extends over 13 amino acids. Trimming took off 3 bases at V and 7 bases at J, with 11 bases between the two ends. Germline loops: CDR1 SGHRS, CDR2 YFSETQ.

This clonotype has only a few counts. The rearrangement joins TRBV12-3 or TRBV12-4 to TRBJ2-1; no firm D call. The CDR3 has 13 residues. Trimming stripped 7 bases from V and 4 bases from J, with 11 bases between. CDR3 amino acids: CASTPRVYNEQFF. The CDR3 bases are TGTGCCAGCACCCCCCGAGTATACAATGAGCAGTTCTTC.

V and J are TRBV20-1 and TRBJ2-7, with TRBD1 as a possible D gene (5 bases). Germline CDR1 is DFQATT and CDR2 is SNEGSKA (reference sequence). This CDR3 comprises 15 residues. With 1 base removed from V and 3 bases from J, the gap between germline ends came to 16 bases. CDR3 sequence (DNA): TGCAGTGCTAGAGCCCCCAGGGCCCAGGACTACGAGCAGTACTTC. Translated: CSARAPRAQDYEQYF.

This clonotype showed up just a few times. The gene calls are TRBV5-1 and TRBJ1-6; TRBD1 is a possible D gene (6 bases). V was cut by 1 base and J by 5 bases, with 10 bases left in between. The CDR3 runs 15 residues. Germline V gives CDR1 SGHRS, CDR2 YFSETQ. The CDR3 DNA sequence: TGCGCCAGCAGCTTGTTAGCAGGGGATAATTCACCCCTCCACTTT. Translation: CASSLLAGDNSPLHF.

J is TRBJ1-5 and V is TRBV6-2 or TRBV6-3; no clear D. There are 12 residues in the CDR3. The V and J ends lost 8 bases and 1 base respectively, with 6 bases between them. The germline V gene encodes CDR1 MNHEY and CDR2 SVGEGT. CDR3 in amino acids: CASPESNQPQHF. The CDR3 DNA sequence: TGTGCCAGCCCTGAAAGCAATCAGCCCCAGCATTTT.

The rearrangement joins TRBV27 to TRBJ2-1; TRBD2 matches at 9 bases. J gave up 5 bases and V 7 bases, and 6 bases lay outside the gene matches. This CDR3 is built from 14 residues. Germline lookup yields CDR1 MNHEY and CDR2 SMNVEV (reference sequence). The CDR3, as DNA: TGTGCCAGCAATAGGCGGGGGGGGAACAATGAGCAGTTCTTC. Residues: CASNRRGGNNEQFF.

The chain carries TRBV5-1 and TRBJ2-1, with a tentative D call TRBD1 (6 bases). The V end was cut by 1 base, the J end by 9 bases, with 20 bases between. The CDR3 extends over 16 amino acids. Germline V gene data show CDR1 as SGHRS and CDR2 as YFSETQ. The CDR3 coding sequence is TGCGCCAGCAGCTTGAGAGGGGGTCTGGCCTCAAGTGAGCAGTTCTTC. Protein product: CASSLRGGLASSEQFF.

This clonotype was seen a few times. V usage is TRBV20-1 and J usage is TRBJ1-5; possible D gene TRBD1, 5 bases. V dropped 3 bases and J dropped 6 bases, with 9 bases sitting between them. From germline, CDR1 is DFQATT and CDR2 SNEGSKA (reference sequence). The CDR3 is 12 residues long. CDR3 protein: CSASEGPQPQHF. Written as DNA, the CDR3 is TGCAGTGCTAGTGAGGGGCCTCAGCCCCAGCATTTT.

The DNA of the CDR3 is TGTGCCAGCAGGCTGACAATTCTGAACACTGAAGCTTTCTTT. It codes for CASRLTILNTEAFF. This chain connects TRBV6-1 to TRBJ1-1; D is uncertain. CDR3 length: 14 amino acids. The germline CDR1 and CDR2 sequences are MNHNS and SASEGT. Trimming took off 6 bases at V and 0 bases at J, with 11 bases between the two ends.

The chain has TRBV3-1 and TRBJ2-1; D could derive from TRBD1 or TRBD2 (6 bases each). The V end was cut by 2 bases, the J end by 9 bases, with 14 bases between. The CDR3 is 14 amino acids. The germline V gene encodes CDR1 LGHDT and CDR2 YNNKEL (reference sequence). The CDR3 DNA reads TGTGCCAGCAGCCAAAAGAGGGGGGCGCGTGAGCAGTTCTTC. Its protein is CASSQKRGAREQFF.

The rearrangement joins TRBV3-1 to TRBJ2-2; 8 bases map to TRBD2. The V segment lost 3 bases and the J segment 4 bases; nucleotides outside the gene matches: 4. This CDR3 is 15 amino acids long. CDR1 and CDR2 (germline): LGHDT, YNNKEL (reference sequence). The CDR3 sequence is CASSQGLGGTGELFF. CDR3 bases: TGTGCCAGCAGCCAGGGACTAGGAGGCACCGGGGAGCTGTTTTTT. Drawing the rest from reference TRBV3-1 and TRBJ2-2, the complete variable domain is DTAVSQTPKYLVTQMGNDKSIKCEQNLGHDTMYWYKQDSKKFLKIMFSYNNKELIINETVPNRFSPKSPDKAHLNLHINSLELGDSAVYFCASSQGLGGTGELFFGEGSRLTVL.

DNA for the CDR3: TGTGCCAGCAGGCTACAGGGAGGCTATGGCTACACCTTC. Its protein is CASRLQGGYGYTF. The chain carries TRBV5-6 and TRBJ1-2; TRBD1 is a possible D gene (6 bases). CDR1 and CDR2 (germline): SGHDT, YYEEEE. This CDR3 spans 13 amino acids. The V gene lost 5 bases and the J gene lost 4 bases, with 12 bases spanning the gap.

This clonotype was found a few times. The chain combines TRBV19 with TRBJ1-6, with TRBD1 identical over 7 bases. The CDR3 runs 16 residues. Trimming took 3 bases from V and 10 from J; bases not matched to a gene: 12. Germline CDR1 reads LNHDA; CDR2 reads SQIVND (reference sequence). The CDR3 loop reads CASSIRLTGISSPLHF. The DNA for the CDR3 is TGTGCCAGTAGTATCCGTCTGACAGGGATTTCCTCACCCCTCCACTTT.